This T cell receptor beta chain was observed in a study of T-cell memory formation after mild COVID-19. From the 5' RACE reads, TCRdb called clonotypes with MiXCR, one entry per CDR3 protein. Of approximately 300,000 distinct CDR3 sequences in the sample, 8.2% were seen once. There are a few counts of this clonotype. Germline lookup yields CDR1 SGHTA and CDR2 FQGNSA. Trimming took off 4 bases at V and 3 bases at J, with 13 bases between the two ends. This CDR3 is 14 amino acids long. The sequence came from a man younger than 35 who had mild COVID-19 (a few samples of this study predate the infection). Cell type and time point are not known. The chain is built from TRBV7-2 and TRBJ2-7; D gene ambiguous. The sequenced sample was PBMCs or a T cell subset sorted from them (not recorded which). CDR3 region: CASSSRVMDYEQYF. The CDR3 nucleotides read TGTGCCAGCAGCTCCCGGGTTATGGACTACGAGCAGTACTTC.